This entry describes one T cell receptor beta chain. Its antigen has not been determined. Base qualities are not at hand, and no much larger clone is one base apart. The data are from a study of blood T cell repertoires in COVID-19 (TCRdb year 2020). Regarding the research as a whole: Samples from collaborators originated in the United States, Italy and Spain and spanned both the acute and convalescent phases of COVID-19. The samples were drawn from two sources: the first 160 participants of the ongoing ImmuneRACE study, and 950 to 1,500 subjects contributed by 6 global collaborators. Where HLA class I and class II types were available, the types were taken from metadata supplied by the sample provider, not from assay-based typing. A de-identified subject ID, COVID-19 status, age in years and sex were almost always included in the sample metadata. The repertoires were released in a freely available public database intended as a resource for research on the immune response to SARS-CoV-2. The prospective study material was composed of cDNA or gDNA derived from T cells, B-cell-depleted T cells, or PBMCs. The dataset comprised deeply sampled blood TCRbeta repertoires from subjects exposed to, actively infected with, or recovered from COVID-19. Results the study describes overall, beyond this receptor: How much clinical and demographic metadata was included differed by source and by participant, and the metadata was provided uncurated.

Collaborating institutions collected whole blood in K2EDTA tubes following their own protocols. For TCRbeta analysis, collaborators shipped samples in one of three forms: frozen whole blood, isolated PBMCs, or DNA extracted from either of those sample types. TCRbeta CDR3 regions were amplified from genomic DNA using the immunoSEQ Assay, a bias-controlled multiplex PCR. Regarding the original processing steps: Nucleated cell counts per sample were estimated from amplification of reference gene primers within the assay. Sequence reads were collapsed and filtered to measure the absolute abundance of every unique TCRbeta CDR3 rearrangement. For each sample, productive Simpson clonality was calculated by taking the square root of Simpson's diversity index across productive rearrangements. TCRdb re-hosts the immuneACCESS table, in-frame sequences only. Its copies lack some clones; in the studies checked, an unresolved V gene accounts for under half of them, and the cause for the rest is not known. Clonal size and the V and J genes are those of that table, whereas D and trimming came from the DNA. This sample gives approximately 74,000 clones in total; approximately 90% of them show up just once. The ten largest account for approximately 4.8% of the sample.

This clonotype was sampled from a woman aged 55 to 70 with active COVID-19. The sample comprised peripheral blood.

The nucleotide sequence is TGTGCCAGCAGCCAAGGGACGATCGGACTAGCGGGAGGGCCGTCCTACAATGAGCAGTTCTTC. This encodes CASSQGTIGLAGGPSYNEQFF. Recombination linked TRBV4-2 to TRBJ2-1, with 15 junctional bases fitting TRBD2. The CDR3 contains 21 residues, cysteine and phenylalanine counted. Only CDR3 DNA is held: 63 bases, read in frame from base 1. The germline V and J ends show losses of 1 base and 1 base respectively, and no gene match explains 11 bases of the junction. CDR1 LGHNA and CDR2 YNFKEQ were looked up in the germline V gene.